This record concerns one TCR beta chain sequence. This sample was taken from a study of blood T cell repertoires in COVID-19. About the research overall: T cells, B-cell-depleted T cells, or PBMCs provided the cDNA or gDNA that served as material.

Measured with immunoSEQ multiplex PCR; TCRdb has only the in-frame clones, and not every one. The sample records around 200,000 clones, roughly 86% being singletons. Per germline, CDR1 SGHDN and CDR2 FVKESK. This CDR3 spans 15 amino acids. V was shortened by 4 bases and J by 0 bases, with 12 bases between the two germline ends. The origin of this receptor is a man aged 18 to 29 with active or convalescent COVID-19. The chain carries TRBV14 and TRBJ1-2; D gene unclear. The material sequenced was peripheral blood. CDR3 nucleotides: TGTGCCAGCAGCCGAGGAGGCCAGTCTAACTATGGCTACACCTTC. Amino acid sequence: CASSRGGQSNYGYTF.